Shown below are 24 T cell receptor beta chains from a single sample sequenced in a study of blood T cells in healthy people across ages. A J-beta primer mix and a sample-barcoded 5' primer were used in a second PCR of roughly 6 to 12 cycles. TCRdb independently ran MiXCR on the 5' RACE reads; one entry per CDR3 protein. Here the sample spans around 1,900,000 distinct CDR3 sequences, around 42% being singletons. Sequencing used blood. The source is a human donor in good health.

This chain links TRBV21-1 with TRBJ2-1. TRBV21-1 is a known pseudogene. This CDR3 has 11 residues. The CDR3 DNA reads TGTGCCAGTCCGAAGGGCAATGAGCAGTTCTTC. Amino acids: CASPKGNEQFF.

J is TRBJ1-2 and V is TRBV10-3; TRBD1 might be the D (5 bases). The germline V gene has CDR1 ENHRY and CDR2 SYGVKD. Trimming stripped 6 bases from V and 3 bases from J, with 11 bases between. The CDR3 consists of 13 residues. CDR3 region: CAISPGGDYGYTF. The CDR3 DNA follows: TGTGCCATCAGCCCTGGGGGGGACTATGGCTACACCTTC.

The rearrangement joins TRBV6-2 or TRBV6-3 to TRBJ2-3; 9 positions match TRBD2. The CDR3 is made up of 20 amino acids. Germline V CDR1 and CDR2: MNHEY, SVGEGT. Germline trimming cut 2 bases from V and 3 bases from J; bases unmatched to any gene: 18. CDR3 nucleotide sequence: TGTGCCAGCAGTTACCGACGGAGAAGGACTAGCGTTGAGGCAACAGATACGCAGTATTTT. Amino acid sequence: CASSYRRRRTSVEATDTQYF.

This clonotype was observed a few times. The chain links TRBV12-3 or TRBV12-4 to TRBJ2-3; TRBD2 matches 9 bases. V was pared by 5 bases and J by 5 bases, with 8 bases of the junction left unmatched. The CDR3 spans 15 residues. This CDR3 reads CASSPSAGGLDTQYF. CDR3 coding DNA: TGTGCCAGCAGTCCTTCCGCGGGGGGGCTAGATACGCAGTATTTT.

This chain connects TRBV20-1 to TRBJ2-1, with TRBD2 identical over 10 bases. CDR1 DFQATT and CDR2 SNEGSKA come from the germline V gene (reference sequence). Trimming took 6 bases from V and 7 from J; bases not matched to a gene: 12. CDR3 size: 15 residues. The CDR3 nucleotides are TGCAGTGCAACAAAGCCAGCGGGGGGGTTGAATGAGCAGTTCTTC. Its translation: CSATKPAGGLNEQFF.

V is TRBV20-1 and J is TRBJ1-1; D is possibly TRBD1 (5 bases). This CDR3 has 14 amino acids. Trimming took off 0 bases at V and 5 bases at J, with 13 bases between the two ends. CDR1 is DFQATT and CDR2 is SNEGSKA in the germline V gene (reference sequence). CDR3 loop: CSAREGGGRTEAFF. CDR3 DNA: TGCAGTGCTAGAGAGGGGGGGGGTCGGACTGAAGCTTTCTTT.

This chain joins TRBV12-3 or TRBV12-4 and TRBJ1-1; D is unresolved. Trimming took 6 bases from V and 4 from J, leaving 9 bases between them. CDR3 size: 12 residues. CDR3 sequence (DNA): TGTGCCAGCAGGAGGACGGTCACTGAAGCTTTCTTT. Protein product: CASRRTVTEAFF.

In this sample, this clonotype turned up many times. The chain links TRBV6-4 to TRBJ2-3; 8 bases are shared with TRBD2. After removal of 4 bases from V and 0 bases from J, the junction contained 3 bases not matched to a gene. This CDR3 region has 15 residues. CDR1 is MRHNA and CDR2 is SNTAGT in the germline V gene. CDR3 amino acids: CASSASSGSTDTQYF. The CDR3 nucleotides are TGTGCCAGCAGTGCCTCTAGCGGGAGCACAGATACGCAGTATTTT.

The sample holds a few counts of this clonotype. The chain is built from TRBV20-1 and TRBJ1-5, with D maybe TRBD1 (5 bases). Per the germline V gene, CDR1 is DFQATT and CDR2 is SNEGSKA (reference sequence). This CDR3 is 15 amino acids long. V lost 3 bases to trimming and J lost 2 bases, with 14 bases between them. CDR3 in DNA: TGCAGTGCTAGGCGGGGGGAGGGAGGCAATCAGCCCCAGCATTTT. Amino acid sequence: CSARRGEGGNQPQHF.

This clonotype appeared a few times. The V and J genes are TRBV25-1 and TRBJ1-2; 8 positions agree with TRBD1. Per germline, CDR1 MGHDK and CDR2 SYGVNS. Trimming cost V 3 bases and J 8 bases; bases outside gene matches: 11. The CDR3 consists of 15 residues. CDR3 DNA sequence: TGTGCCAGCAGTGACCCCGGACAGGGTCCCGTAGGCTACACCTTC. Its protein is CASSDPGQGPVGYTF.

The CDR3 protein is CASSQERILRANEKLFF. CDR3 coding DNA: TGCGCCAGCAGCCAAGAAAGAATCCTGAGGGCTAATGAAAAACTGTTTTTT. The chain combines TRBV4-1 with TRBJ1-4; D unclear. This CDR3 comprises 17 residues. V shed 0 bases and J shed 3 bases, with 14 bases lying between them. Germline V gene lookup returns CDR1 MGHRA and CDR2 YSYEKL.

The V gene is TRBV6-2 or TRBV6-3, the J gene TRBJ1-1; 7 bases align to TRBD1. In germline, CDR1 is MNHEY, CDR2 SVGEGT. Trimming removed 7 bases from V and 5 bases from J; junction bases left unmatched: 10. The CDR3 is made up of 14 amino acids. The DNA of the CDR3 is TGTGCCAGCAAGCTTAGGGGGCCAGAAACTGAAGCTTTCTTT. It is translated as CASKLRGPETEAFF.

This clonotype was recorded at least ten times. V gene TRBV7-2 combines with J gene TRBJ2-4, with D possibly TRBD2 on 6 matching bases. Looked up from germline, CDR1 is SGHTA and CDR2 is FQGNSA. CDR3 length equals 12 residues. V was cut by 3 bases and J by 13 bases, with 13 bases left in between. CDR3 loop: CASSFQGGGQYF. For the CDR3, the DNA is TGTGCCAGCAGCTTCCAAGGTGGAGGGCAGTACTTC.

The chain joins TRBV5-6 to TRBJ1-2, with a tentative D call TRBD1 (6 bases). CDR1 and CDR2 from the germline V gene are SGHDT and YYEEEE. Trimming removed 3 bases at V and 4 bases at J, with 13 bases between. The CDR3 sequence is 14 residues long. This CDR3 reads CASSSQQGLYGYTF. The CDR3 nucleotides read TGTGCCAGCAGCTCCCAACAGGGACTCTATGGCTACACCTTC.

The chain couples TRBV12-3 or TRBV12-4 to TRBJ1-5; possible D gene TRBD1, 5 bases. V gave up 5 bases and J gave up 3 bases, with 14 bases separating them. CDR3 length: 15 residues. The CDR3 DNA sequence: TGTGCCAGCAGTCCCCAGGGAGTATTCAATCAGCCCCAGCATTTT. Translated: CASSPQGVFNQPQHF.

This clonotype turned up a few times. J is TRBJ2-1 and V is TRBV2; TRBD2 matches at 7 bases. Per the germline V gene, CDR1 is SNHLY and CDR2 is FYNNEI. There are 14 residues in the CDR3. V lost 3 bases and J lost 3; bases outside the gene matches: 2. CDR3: CASSDLADYNEQFF. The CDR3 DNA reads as TGTGCCAGCAGTGATCTAGCGGACTACAATGAGCAGTTCTTC.

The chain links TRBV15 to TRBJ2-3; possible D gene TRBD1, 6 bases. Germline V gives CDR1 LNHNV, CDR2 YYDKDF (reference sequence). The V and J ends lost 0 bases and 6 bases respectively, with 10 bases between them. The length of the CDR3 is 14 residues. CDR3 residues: CATSRDVGADTQYF. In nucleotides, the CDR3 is TGTGCCACCAGCAGAGATGTGGGGGCGGATACGCAGTATTTT.

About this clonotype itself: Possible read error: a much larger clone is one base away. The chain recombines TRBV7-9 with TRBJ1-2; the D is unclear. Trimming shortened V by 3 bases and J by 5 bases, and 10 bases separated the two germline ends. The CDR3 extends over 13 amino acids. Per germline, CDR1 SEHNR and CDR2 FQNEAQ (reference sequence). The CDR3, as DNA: TGTGCCAGCAGCTTGGAACAGTGTTATGGCTACACCTTC. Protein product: CASSLEQCYGYTF.

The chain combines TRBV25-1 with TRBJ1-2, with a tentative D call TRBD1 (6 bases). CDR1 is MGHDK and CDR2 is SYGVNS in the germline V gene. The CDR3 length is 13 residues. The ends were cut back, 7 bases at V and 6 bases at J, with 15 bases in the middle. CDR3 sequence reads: CASTLGGLDGYTF. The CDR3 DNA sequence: TGTGCCAGCACCCTTGGGGGGCTGGATGGCTACACCTTC.

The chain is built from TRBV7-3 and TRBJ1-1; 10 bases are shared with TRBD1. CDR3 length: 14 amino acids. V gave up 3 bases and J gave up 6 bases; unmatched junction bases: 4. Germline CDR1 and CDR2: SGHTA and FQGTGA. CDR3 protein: CASSFGQGGSEAFF. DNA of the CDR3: TGTGCCAGCAGCTTCGGACAGGGGGGCTCTGAAGCTTTCTTT.

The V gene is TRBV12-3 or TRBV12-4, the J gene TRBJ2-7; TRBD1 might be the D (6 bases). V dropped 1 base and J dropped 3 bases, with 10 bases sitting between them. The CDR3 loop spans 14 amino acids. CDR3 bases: TGTGCCAGCAGTTTAGGGGACAACTACTACGAGCAGTACTTC. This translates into CASSLGDNYYEQYF.

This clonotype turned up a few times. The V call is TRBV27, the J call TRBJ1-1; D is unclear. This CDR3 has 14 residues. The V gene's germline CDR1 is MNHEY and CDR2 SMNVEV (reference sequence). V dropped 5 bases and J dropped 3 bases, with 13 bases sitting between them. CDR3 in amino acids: CASSPFSGYTEAFF. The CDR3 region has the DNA TGTGCCAGCAGTCCCTTCTCGGGGTACACTGAAGCTTTCTTT.

CDR3: CASSFARGPGGEQFF. The CDR3, as DNA: TGTGCCAGCAGTTTCGCTAGAGGACCAGGTGGTGAGCAGTTCTTC. This chain connects TRBV12-3 or TRBV12-4 to TRBJ2-1, with unresolved D. The V and J ends lost 3 bases and 9 bases respectively, with 18 bases between them. This CDR3 has 15 residues.

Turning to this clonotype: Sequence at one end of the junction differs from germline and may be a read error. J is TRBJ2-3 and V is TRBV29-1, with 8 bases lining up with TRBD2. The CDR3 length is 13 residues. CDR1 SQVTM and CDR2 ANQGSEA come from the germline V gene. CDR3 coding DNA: TGCAACGTTTTTGTCGGGGGGGCCCATACGCAGTATTTT. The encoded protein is CNVFVGGAHTQYF.